The 22 T cell receptor beta chains reported below all come from one sample, sequenced in a study of blood T cell repertoires in COVID-19. Sequenced by immunoSEQ multiplex PCR; TCRdb stores in-frame clones only, minus some. The sample includes approximately 75,000 clones, roughly 80% seen only once; the top ten take over 7.5%. The specimen sequenced was peripheral blood. The receptors stem from a woman older than 75 with acute or convalescent COVID-19.

The chain recombines TRBV7-8 with TRBJ1-2, with D unclear. Trimming took off 1 base at V and 5 bases at J, with 5 bases between the two ends. Germline V gene lookup returns CDR1 SGHVS and CDR2 FQNEAQ. There are 12 residues in the CDR3. The CDR3 region has the DNA TGTGCCAGCAGCTTAGGGCAGTATGGCTACACCTTC. Translated: CASSLGQYGYTF.

This clone was counted once. The rearrangement joins TRBV2 to TRBJ1-4; 12 nucleotides align to TRBD1. CDR3 length: 12 amino acids. V shed 6 bases and J 14 bases; nucleotides not matched to a gene: 4. The germline V gene has CDR1 SNHLY and CDR2 FYNNEI. CDR3: CASRGTGGNLFF. Here the CDR3 DNA reads TGTGCCAGCAGGGGGACAGGGGGCAATCTGTTTTTT.

This chain uses TRBV30 with TRBJ1-5, with 7 bases fitting TRBD1. Per the germline V gene, CDR1 is GTSNPN and CDR2 is SVGIG (reference sequence). This CDR3 region has 14 residues. Germline trimming cut 0 bases from V and 4 bases from J; bases unmatched to any gene: 3. CDR3 loop: CAWSVAGGNQPQHF. The CDR3 coding sequence is TGTGCCTGGAGTGTGGCAGGGGGAAATCAGCCCCAGCATTTT.

This clone was counted a few times. The CDR3 here is CASGPTSGHAYEQYF. The CDR3 DNA sequence: TGTGCTAGTGGCCCCACTAGCGGCCACGCCTACGAGCAGTACTTC. The genes are TRBV12-5 and TRBJ2-7; 8 bases map to TRBD2. CDR1 and CDR2 (germline): LGHNT, FRNRAP. There are 15 residues in the CDR3. The V segment lost 6 bases and the J segment 2 bases; nucleotides outside the gene matches: 9.

In its sample, this clone was seen a few times. This chain connects TRBV5-1 to TRBJ2-2; the D is unclear. This CDR3 has 15 amino acids. Germline lookup yields CDR1 SGHRS and CDR2 YFSETQ. V was cut by 4 bases and J by 8 bases, with 18 bases left in between. The CDR3 is CASSVLGPPEGELFF. CDR3 DNA: TGCGCCAGCAGCGTTTTGGGCCCCCCCGAAGGGGAGCTGTTTTTT.

This clone occurred once. This rearrangement joins TRBV4-2 to TRBJ1-2; no clear D gene. The germline V gene has CDR1 LGHNA and CDR2 YNFKEQ. The CDR3 length is 13 residues. Trimming left V 4 bases short and J 4 bases short, with 10 bases between. The CDR3 region is CASSPGQLYGYTF. The CDR3 region has the DNA TGTGCCAGCAGCCCGGGTCAGCTCTATGGCTACACCTTC.

This clone came up a few times. This chain joins TRBV5-4 and TRBJ1-1, with a weak D call TRBD1 (5 bases). Per germline, CDR1 SGHNT and CDR2 YYREEE (reference sequence). The CDR3 totals 15 residues. V lost 1 base and J 3 bases, leaving 13 bases between the germline ends. CDR3 sequence reads: CASSLKQLTDTEAFF. The CDR3 nucleotides are TGTGCCAGCAGCTTGAAACAATTGACAGACACTGAAGCTTTCTTT.

V is TRBV5-1 and J is TRBJ1-1; the D gene is possibly TRBD1 (5 bases). The CDR3 runs 14 residues. The V gene's germline CDR1 is SGHRS and CDR2 YFSETQ. The V gene lost 3 bases and the J gene lost 5 bases, with 14 bases spanning the gap. CDR3 bases: TGCGCCAGCAGCTCTGGGGGGAGGGAAACTGAAGCTTTCTTT. This encodes CASSSGGRETEAFF.

The rearrangement links TRBV6-1 to TRBJ2-5; a weak D match, TRBD1 (6 bases). Trimming stripped 0 bases from V and 6 bases from J, with 17 bases between. Germline V gene data show CDR1 as MNHNS and CDR2 as SASEGT. The CDR3 is 16 amino acids. For the CDR3, the DNA is TGTGCCAGCAGTGAAGCGGGGGCAGGGATCTTGAAGACCCAGTACTTC. Its protein product is CASSEAGAGILKTQYF.

The genes are TRBV6-5 and TRBJ2-7, with TRBD1 matching 10 bases. The CDR3 is 13 residues long. Losses at the gene ends were 6 bases for V and 5 bases for J; bases not matched to a gene: 4. Germline V gene lookup returns CDR1 MNHEY and CDR2 SVGAGI. CDR3 amino acids: CASRRDRGNEQYF. The CDR3 DNA reads TGTGCCAGCAGGAGGGACAGGGGCAACGAGCAGTACTTC.

The chain is built from TRBV11-2 and TRBJ1-5, with unresolved D. V was pared by 3 bases and J by 4 bases, with 7 bases between. Germline V gives CDR1 SGHAT, CDR2 FQNNGV. The CDR3 contains 13 residues. The CDR3 here is CASSLEFNQPQHF. DNA of the CDR3: TGTGCCAGCAGCTTGGAGTTTAATCAGCCCCAGCATTTT.

The V and J genes are TRBV27 and TRBJ2-1; D ambiguous. Germline V gene sequence: CDR1 MNHEY, CDR2 SMNVEV (reference sequence). Between the trimmed V and J ends, which lost 6 bases and 6 bases, there was a span of 18 bases. This CDR3 comprises 15 residues. The CDR3 DNA reads TGTGCCAGCAGGCCTACGTATACCTATCCCAATGAGCAGTTCTTC. Protein sequence: CASRPTYTYPNEQFF.

The count of this clone is one. The V gene is TRBV29-1, the J gene TRBJ1-5; the D is unclear. Germline V gene lookup returns CDR1 SQVTM and CDR2 ANQGSEA. V lost 4 bases, J lost 2 bases, and 12 bases lay in between. The CDR3 loop spans 14 amino acids. CDR3 nucleotides: TGCAGCGTTGTAAGCGATTCGGGCAATCAGCCCCAGCATTTT. Protein sequence: CSVVSDSGNQPQHF.

The CDR3 region has the DNA TGTGCCAGCAGTTACTCGAGTCGGGGGAACTATGGCTACACCTTC. Translation: CASSYSSRGNYGYTF. The chain is built from TRBV6-5 and TRBJ1-2; D perhaps matches TRBD1 (5 bases). Looked up from germline, CDR1 is MNHEY and CDR2 is SVGAGI. The germline V and J ends were trimmed by 0 bases and 2 bases, with 10 bases remaining between them. The CDR3 loop spans 15 amino acids.

V is TRBV7-2 and J is TRBJ2-3; possible D gene TRBD2, 5 bases. Germline CDR1 SGHTA, CDR2 FQGNSA. Trimming removed 7 bases at V and 0 bases at J, with 14 bases between. This CDR3 region has 15 residues. The CDR3 nucleotides are TGTGCCAGCAAGGTTGACTATTCTAGCACAGATACGCAGTATTTT. It encodes CASKVDYSSTDTQYF.

The gene calls are TRBV7-8 and TRBJ1-1; tentative D call: TRBD1 (6 bases). The CDR3 runs 13 residues. From germline, CDR1 is SGHVS and CDR2 FQNEAQ. Deletions cut 3 bases from V and 5 bases from J, with 10 bases between. CDR3 nucleotide sequence: TGTGCCAGCAGCTTTCTGCAGGGGACTGAAGCTTTCTTT. As protein: CASSFLQGTEAFF. Together with reference TRBV7-8 and TRBJ1-1, the CDR3 gives the full variable domain: GAGVSQSPRYKVAKRGQDVALRCDPISGHVSLFWYQQALGQGPEFLTYFQNEAQLDKSGLPSDRFFAERPEGSVSTLKIQRTQQEDSAVYLCASSFLQGTEAFFGQGTRLTVV.

This clone was found a few times. The chain carries TRBV14 and TRBJ1-5; tentative D call: TRBD1 (6 bases). CDR3 length: 13 amino acids. Germline lookup yields CDR1 SGHDN and CDR2 FVKESK. With 4 bases removed from V and 3 bases from J, the gap between germline ends came to 7 bases. The CDR3 is CASSRTVNQPQHF. The CDR3 bases are TGTGCCAGCAGCCGGACAGTCAATCAGCCCCAGCATTTT.

CDR3: CAWEKDRGQTQYF. The CDR3 coding sequence is TGTGCCTGGGAAAAGGACAGGGGGCAAACGCAGTATTTT. V and J are TRBV30 and TRBJ2-3; 11 bases align to TRBD1. The junction had 7 bases not matched to a gene; V was cut back by 5 bases and J by 9 bases. This CDR3 spans 13 amino acids. Germline CDR1 is GTSNPN and CDR2 is SVGIG (reference sequence).

This clone was counted a single time. This chain uses TRBV5-4 with TRBJ2-3, with TRBD2 matching over 13 bases. This CDR3 has 15 amino acids. CDR1 and CDR2 (germline): SGHNT, YYREEE (reference sequence). V lost 4 bases, J lost 8 bases, and 7 bases stayed unmatched. CDR3 in DNA: TGTGCCAGCAGCCCGCGGACTAGCGGGGGACCTACGCAGTATTTT. Translation: CASSPRTSGGPTQYF.

The rearrangement links TRBV3-1 (or the pseudogene TRBV3-2) to TRBJ2-1, with a weak D call TRBD1 (6 bases). CDR1 and CDR2 from the germline V gene are LGHDT and YNNKEL (reference sequence). Trimming took off 4 bases at V and 6 bases at J, with 13 bases between the two ends. The CDR3 consists of 14 residues. This CDR3 reads CASSRFEGVNEQFF. Here the CDR3 DNA reads TGTGCCAGCAGCCGCTTTGAGGGGGTCAATGAGCAGTTCTTC.

This chain joins TRBV7-9 and TRBJ1-2; D is uncertain. Germline CDR1 reads SEHNR; CDR2 reads FQNEAQ (reference sequence). CDR3 size: 13 residues. V lost 4 bases, J lost 0 bases, and 6 bases lay in between. CDR3 bases: TGTGCCAGCAGCTCTGCAGCTAACTATGGCTACACCTTC. This translates into CASSSAANYGYTF.

This chain connects TRBV7-2 to TRBJ2-3, with 11 nucleotides matching TRBD2. Germline V gene sequence: CDR1 SGHTA, CDR2 FQGNSA. The trim removed 1 base at V and 4 bases at J, leaving 4 bases unmatched. CDR3 length: 16 amino acids. The CDR3 coding sequence is TGTGCCAGCAGCTTAGTGGGTAGCGGGGGGGCAGATACGCAGTATTTT. It yields the protein CASSLVGSGGADTQYF.